Listed here is a single T cell receptor beta chain. The CDR3 is 14 amino acids. Per the germline V gene, CDR1 is SGHDT and CDR2 is YYEEEE. Trimming removed 5 bases from V and 11 bases from J; junction bases left unmatched: 11. This entry is derived from a study of T cell changes during pregnancy in multiple sclerosis. Sequenced by immunoSEQ multiplex PCR; TCRdb stores in-frame clones only, minus some. The data contain some 71,000 clones, approximately 90% of them singletons. Here the sequenced sample was peripheral blood, taken after pregnancy. This TCR came from a female donor with multiple sclerosis, enrolled in a pregnancy study. The chain combines TRBV5-6 with TRBJ2-3, with 10 bases that match TRBD1. CDR3 residues: CASSLNPGQGLQYF. The CDR3 nucleotides are TGTGCCAGCAGTTTGAATCCGGGACAGGGGTTGCAGTATTTT.